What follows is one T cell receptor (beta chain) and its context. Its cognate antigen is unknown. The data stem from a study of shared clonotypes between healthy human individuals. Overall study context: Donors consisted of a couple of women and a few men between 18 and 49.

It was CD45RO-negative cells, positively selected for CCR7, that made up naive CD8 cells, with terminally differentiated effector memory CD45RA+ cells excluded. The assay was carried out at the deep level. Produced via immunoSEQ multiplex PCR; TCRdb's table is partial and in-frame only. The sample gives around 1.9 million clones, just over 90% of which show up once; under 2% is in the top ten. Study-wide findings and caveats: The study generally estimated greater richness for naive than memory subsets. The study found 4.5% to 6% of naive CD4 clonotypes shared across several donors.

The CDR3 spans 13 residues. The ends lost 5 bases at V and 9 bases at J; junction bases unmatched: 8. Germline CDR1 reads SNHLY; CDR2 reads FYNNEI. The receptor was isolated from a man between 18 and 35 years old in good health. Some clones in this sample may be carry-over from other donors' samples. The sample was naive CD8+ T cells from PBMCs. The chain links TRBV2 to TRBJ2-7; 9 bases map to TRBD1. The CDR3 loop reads CASSLLGQGGQYF. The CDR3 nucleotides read TGTGCCAGCAGTTTGTTGGGACAGGGTGGGCAGTACTTC.